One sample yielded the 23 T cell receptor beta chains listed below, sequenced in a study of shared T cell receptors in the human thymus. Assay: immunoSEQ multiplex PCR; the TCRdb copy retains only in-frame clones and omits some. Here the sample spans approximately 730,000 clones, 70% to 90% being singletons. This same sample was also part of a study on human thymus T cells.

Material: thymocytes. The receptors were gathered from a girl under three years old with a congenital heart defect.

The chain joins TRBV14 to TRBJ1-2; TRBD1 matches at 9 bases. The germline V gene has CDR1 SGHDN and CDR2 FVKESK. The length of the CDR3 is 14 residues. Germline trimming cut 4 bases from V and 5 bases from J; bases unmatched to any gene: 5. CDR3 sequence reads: CASSLGQGLYGYTF. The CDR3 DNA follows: TGTGCCAGCAGCCTCGGACAGGGGCTTTATGGCTACACCTTC.

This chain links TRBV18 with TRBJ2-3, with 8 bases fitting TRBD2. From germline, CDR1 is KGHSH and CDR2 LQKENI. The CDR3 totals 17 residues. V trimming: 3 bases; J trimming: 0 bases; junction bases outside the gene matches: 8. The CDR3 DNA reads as TGTGCCAGCTCACCGCCTCCCCAGCGGGGGAGCACAGATACGCAGTATTTT. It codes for CASSPPPQRGSTDTQYF.

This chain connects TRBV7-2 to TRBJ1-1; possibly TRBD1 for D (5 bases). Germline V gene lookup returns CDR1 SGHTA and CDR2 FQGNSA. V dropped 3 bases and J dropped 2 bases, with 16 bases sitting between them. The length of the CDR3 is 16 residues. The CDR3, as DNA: TGTGCCAGCAGCTTTAGGCAGGGAATGGGTAACACTGAAGCTTTCTTT. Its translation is CASSFRQGMGNTEAFF.

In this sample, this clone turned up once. CDR3 bases: TGTGCCAGCAGCCTCGGACAGCAGGAGATCTATGGCTACACCTTC. This translates into CASSLGQQEIYGYTF. V is TRBV11-1 and J is TRBJ1-2; a weak D match, TRBD1 (6 bases). Germline V gene sequence: CDR1 SGHAT, CDR2 FQDESV (reference sequence). This CDR3 has 15 residues. V lost 5 bases to trimming and J lost 4 bases, with 17 bases between them. Complete variable domain (other parts from reference TRBV11-1 and TRBJ1-2): EAEVAQSPRYKITEKSQAVAFWCDPISGHATLYWYRQILGQGPELLVQFQDESVVDDSQLPKDRFSAERLKGVDSTLKIQPAELGDSAMYLCASSLGQQEIYGYTFGSGTRLTVV.

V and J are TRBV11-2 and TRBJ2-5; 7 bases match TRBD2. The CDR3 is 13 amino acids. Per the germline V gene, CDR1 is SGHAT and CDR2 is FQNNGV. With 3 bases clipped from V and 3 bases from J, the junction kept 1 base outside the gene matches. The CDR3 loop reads CASSLGGEETQYF. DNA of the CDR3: TGTGCCAGCAGCTTGGGGGGGGAAGAGACCCAGTACTTC.

The CDR3 DNA is TGTGCCAGCAGTTGGAGACAGTCGTTGGGGGGTAATGAGCAGTTCTTC. It translates to CASSWRQSLGGNEQFF. The J gene is TRBJ2-1, the V gene TRBV28, with D possibly matching TRBD2 (6 bases). In germline, CDR1 is MDHEN, CDR2 SYDVKM. The CDR3 covers 16 residues. The ends were cut back, 4 bases at V and 7 bases at J, with 20 bases in the middle.

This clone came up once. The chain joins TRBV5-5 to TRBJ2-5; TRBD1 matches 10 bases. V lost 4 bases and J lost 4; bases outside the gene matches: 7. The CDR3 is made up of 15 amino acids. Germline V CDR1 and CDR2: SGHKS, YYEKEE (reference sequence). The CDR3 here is CASSARQGAVETQYF. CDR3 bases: TGTGCCAGCAGCGCAAGACAGGGGGCCGTAGAGACCCAGTACTTC.

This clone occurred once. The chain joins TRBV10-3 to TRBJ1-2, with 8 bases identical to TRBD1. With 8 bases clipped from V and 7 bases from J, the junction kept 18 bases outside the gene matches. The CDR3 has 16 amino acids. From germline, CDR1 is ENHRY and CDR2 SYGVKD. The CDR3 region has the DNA TGTGCCATCGGGTGGAGGACAGGGATGGAGGTTGGTGGCTACACCTTC. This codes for CAIGWRTGMEVGGYTF.

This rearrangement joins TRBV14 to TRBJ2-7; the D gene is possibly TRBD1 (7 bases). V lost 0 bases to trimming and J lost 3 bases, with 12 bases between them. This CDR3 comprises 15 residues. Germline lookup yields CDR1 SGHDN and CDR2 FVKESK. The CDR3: CASSQETQGGYEQYF. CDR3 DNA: TGTGCCAGCAGCCAAGAGACCCAGGGGGGCTACGAGCAGTACTTC.

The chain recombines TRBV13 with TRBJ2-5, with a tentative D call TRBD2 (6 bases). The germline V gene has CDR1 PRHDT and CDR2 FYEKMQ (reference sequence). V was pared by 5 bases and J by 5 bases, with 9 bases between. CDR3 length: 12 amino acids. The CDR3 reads CASSRGWETQYF. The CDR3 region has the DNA TGTGCCAGCAGCCGGGGGTGGGAGACCCAGTACTTC. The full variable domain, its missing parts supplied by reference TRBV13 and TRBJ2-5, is AAGVIQSPRHLIKEKRETATLKCYPIPRHDTVYWYQQGPGQDPQFLISFYEKMQSDKGSIPDRFSAQQFSDYHSELNMSSLELGDSALYFCASSRGWETQYFGPGTRLLVL.

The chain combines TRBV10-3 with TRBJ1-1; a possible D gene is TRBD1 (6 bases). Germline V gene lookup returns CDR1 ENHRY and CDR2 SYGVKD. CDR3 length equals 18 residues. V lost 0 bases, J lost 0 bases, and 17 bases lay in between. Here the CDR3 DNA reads TGTGCCATCAGTGAGTCGAGATCTAACAGGGACATGAACACTGAAGCTTTCTTT. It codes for CAISESRSNRDMNTEAFF.

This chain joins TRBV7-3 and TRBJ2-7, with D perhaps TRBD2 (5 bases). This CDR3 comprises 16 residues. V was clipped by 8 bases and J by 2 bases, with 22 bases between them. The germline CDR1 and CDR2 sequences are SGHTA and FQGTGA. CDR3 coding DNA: TGTGCCAGCCCCCATTACGCGGACTTGGTCCCCTACGAGCAGTACTTC. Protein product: CASPHYADLVPYEQYF.

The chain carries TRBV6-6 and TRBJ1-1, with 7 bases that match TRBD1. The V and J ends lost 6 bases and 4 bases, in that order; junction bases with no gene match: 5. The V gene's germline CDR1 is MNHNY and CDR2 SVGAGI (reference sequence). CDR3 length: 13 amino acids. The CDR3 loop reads CASRVQGPTEAFF. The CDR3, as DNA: TGTGCCAGCAGAGTACAGGGGCCCACTGAAGCTTTCTTT.

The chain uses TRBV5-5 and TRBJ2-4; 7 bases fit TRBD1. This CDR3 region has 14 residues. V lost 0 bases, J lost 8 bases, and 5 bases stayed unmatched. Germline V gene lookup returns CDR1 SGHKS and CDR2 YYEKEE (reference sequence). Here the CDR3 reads CASSLGQGRDIQYF. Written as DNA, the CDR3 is TGTGCCAGCAGCTTGGGACAGGGTCGCGACATTCAGTACTTC.

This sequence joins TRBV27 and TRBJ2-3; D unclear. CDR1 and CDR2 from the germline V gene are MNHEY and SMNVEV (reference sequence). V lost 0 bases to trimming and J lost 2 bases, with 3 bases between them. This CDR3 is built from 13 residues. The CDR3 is CASSLSLTDTQYF. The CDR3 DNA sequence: TGTGCCAGCAGTTTATCACTCACAGATACGCAGTATTTT.

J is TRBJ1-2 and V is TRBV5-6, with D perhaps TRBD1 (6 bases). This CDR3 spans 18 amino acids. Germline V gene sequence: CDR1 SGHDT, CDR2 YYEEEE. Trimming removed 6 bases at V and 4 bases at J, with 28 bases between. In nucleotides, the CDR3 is TGTGCCAGCAATCACCCGGGGCGGGGGCGGCCCCCAAGCTATGGCTACACCTTC. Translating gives CASNHPGRGRPPSYGYTF. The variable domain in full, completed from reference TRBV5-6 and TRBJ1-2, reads DAGVTQSPTHLIKTRGQQVTLRCSPKSGHDTVSWYQQALGQGPQFIFQYYEEEERQRGNFPDRFSGHQFPNYSSELNVNALLLGDSALYLCASNHPGRGRPPSYGYTFGSGTRLTVV.

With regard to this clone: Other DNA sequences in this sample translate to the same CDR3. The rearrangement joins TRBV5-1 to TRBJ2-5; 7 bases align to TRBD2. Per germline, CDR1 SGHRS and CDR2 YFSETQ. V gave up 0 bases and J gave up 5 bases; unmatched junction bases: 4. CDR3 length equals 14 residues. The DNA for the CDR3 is TGCGCCAGCAGCTTGGTGCGGGGGAGGGAGACCCAGTACTTC. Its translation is CASSLVRGRETQYF.

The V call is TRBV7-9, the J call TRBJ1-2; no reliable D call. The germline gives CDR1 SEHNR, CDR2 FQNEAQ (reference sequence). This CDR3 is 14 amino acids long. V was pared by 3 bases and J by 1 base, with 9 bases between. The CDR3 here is CASSFDTFNYGYTF. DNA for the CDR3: TGTGCCAGCAGCTTCGACACCTTTAACTATGGCTACACCTTC.

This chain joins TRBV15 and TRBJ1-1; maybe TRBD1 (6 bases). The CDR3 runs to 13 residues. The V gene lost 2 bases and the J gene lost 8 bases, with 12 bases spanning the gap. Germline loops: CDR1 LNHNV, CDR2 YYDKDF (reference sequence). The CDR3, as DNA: TGTGCCACCAGCAGACCACAGGGTAGAGAAGCTTTCTTT. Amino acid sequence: CATSRPQGREAFF.

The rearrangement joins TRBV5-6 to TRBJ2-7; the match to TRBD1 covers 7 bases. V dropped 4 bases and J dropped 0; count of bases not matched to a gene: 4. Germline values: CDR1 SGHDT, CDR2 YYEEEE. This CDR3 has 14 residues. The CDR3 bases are TGTGCCAGCAGCCTGGGGGACAGCTCCTACGAGCAGTACTTC. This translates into CASSLGDSSYEQYF.

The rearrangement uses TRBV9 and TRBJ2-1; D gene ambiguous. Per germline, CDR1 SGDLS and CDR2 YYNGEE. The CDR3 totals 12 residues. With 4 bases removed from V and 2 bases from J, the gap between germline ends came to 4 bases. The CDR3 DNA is TGTGCCAGCAGCCCCACCTACAATGAGCAGTTCTTC. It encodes CASSPTYNEQFF.

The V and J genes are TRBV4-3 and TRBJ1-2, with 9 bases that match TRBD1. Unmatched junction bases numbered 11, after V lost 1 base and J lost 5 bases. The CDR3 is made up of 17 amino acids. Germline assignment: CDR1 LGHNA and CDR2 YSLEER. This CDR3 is CASSQALPGQGPYGYTF. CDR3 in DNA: TGCGCCAGCAGCCAAGCCCTTCCGGGACAGGGCCCATATGGCTACACCTTC.

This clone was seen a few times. The CDR3, as DNA: TGTGCCAGCAGTTACCGGGGTCAAGAGACCCAGTACTTC. This gives the protein CASSYRGQETQYF. The chain couples TRBV6-5 to TRBJ2-5; D is possibly TRBD2 (5 bases). Deletions cut 2 bases from V and 2 bases from J, with 6 bases between. In germline, CDR1 is MNHEY, CDR2 SVGAGI. The CDR3 consists of 13 residues.